This T cell receptor (beta chain) was captured in a study of cytomegalovirus exposure and HLA in healthy donors. Both 60 Vbeta primers and 13 Jbeta primers went into the PCR. Clones were sequenced by immunoSEQ multiplex PCR, and TCRdb holds only the in-frame ones, with some missing. This table holds 130,000 to 150,000 clones, roughly four fifths found once. V lost 5 bases, J lost 0 bases, and 13 bases stayed unmatched. In germline, CDR1 is MNHEY, CDR2 SMNVEV (reference sequence). The CDR3 totals 18 residues. The TCR originated in a man aged 35 to 55 in good health and CMV-seropositive. The specimen was PBMCs. The chain combines TRBV27 with TRBJ2-3; 8 bases are shared with TRBD2. This chain's CDR3 is CASSPLAATGRSTDTQYF. CDR3 DNA sequence: TGTGCCAGCAGTCCACTAGCGGCCACCGGTCGTAGCACAGATACGCAGTATTTT.